This T cell receptor beta chain was recorded in a study of Graves' ophthalmopathy and Graves' hyperthyroidism. Researchers took RNA transcripts and amplified TCR beta CDR3 regions from them. The workflow started with a first-round RT-PCR run with HTBI primers and then moved on to a second-round multiplex PCR. TCRdb passed the multiplex PCR reads through MiXCR, listing each CDR3 protein once. The table has 1 million to 1.3 million distinct CDR3 sequences, about 38% seen once; the top ten hold over 8.5%. This clonotype was picked up many times. The CDR3 length is 13 residues. Germline V CDR1 and CDR2: LNHDA, SQIVND (reference sequence). V lost 4 bases, J lost 1 base, and 7 bases lay in between.

The TCR was taken from an adult man with Graves' hyperthyroidism. The rearrangement links TRBV19 to TRBJ1-1; D remains ambiguous. The sequenced sample was peripheral blood or thyroid tissue (not recorded which). The CDR3 spells CASSTKRNTEAFF. CDR3 DNA: TGTGCCAGTAGTACAAAGAGGAACACTGAAGCTTTCTTT. Combining the CDR3 with reference TRBV19 and TRBJ1-1 gives the whole variable domain DGGITQSPKYLFRKEGQNVTLSCEQNLNHDAMYWYRQDPGQGLRLIYYSQIVNDFQKGDIAEGYSVSREKKESFPLTVTSAQKNPTAFYLCASSTKRNTEAFFGQGTRLTVV.